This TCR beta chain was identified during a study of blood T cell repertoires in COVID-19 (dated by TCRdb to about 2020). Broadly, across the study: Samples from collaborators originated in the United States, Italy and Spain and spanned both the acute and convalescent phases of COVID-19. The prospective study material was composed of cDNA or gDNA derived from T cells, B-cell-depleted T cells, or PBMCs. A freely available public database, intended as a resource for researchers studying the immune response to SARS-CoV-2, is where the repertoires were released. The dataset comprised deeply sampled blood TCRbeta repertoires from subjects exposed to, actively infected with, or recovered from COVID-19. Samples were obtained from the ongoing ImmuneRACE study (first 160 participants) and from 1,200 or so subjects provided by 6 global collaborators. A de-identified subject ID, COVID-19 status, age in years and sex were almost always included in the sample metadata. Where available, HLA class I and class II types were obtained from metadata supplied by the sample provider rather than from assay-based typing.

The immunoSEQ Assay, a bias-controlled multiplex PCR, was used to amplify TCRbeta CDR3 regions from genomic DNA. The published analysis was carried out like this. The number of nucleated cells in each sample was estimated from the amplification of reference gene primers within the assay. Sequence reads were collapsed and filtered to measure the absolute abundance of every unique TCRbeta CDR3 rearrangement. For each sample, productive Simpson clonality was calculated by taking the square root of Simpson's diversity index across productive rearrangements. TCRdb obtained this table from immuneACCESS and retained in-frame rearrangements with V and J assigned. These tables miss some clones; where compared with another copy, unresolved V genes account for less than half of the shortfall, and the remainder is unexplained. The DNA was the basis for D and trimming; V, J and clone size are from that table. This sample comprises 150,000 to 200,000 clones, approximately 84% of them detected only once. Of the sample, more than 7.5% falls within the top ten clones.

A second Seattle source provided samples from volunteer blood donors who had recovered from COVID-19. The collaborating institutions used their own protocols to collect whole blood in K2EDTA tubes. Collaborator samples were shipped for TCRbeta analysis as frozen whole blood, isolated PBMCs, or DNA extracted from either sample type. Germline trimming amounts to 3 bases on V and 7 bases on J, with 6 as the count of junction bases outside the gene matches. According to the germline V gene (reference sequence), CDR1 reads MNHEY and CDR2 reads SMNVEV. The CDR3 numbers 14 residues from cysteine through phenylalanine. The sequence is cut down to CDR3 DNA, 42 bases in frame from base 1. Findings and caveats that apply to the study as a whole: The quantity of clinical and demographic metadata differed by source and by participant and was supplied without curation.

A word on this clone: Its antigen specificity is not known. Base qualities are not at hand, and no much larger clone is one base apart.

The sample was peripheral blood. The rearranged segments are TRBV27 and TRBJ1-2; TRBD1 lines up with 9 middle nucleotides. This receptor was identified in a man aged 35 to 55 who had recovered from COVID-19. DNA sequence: TGTGCCAGCAGTTTCTCCGGGACAGGGTCTGGCTACACCTTC. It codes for CASSFSGTGSGYTF.